These T cell receptor beta chains were read from a single sample in a study of shared clonotypes between healthy human individuals. Profiled with immunoSEQ multiplex PCR; TCRdb holds only in-frame clones, not every one. The profile covers about 2,500,000 clones, with roughly 92% appearing a single time and 0.11% to 0.15% taken by the ten largest. Input material: naive CD4+ T cells sorted from blood. These receptors were obtained from a man aged 18-30 years in good health. Each CDR3 is given with its conserved first and last residue. A D gene is named only where the DNA matches it firmly. Clone size, where shown, is once, few, many, or a class for clones that have expanded.

v_gene: TRBV7-9
j_gene: TRBJ2-2
d_gene: -
abundance: -
CDR3nt: TGTGCCAGCAGCTATGACACCAACGGGGATGGCACCGGGGAGCTGTTTTTT
CDR3aa: CASSYDTNGDGTGELFF

v_gene: TRBV10-2
j_gene: TRBJ1-5
d_gene: TRBD1
abundance: -
CDR3nt: TGCGCCAGCAGTGAAGGCGGGACAGGACTCCCGCCCCAGCATTTT
CDR3aa: CASSEGGTGLPPQHF

v_gene: TRBV5-1
j_gene: TRBJ2-5
d_gene: -
abundance: -
CDR3nt: TGCGCCAGCAGCTTGGCTTTAGGGGTCGGTTCACGGGAGACCCAGTACTTC
CDR3aa: CASSLALGVGSRETQYF

v_gene: TRBV6-5
j_gene: TRBJ2-3
d_gene: -
abundance: -
CDR3nt: TGTGCCAGCAGTTACTCGATTATGAGCAAAGATACGCAGTATTTT
CDR3aa: CASSYSIMSKDTQYF

v_gene: TRBV4-3
j_gene: TRBJ2-1
d_gene: TRBD2
abundance: -
CDR3nt: TGCGCCAGCAGCCAAGATGCCGGGACTAGCGTTACGAATGAGCAGTTCTTC
CDR3aa: CASSQDAGTSVTNEQFF

v_gene: TRBV5-1
j_gene: TRBJ2-1
d_gene: TRBD2
abundance: -
CDR3nt: TGCGCCAGCAGCTTGTTGGGACTAGCGTTTAATGAGCAGTTCTTC
CDR3aa: CASSLLGLAFNEQFF

v_gene: TRBV12-5
j_gene: TRBJ1-4
d_gene: -
abundance: once
CDR3nt: TGTGCTAGTGGATCCGGGGACCTAACTAATGAAAAACTGTTTTTT
CDR3aa: CASGSGDLTNEKLFF

v_gene: TRBV27
j_gene: TRBJ1-2
d_gene: -
abundance: -
CDR3nt: TGTGCCAGCAGTTTAGGGTGGAGGTATGGCTACACCTTC
CDR3aa: CASSLGWRYGYTF

v_gene: TRBV7-9
j_gene: TRBJ1-3
d_gene: -
abundance: few
CDR3nt: TGTGCCAGCAGCTATCATGACAGGCCAAACACCATATATTTT
CDR3aa: CASSYHDRPNTIYF

v_gene: TRBV5-4
j_gene: TRBJ2-2
d_gene: -
abundance: -
CDR3nt: TGTGCCAGCAGCTTGGACAGGGCGAACACCGGGGAGCTGTTTTTT
CDR3aa: CASSLDRANTGELFF

v_gene: TRBV4-3
j_gene: TRBJ1-3
d_gene: TRBD1
abundance: once
CDR3nt: TGCGCCAGCAGCCAAGAGGCAGGGGGGCTCTCTGGAAACACCATATATTTT
CDR3aa: CASSQEAGGLSGNTIYF

v_gene: TRBV6-1
j_gene: TRBJ1-5
d_gene: -
abundance: -
CDR3nt: TGTGCCAGCAGTGAAGCGCTCCGGGGCTTTACGGGTCAGCCCCAGCATTTT
CDR3aa: CASSEALRGFTGQPQHF

v_gene: TRBV28
j_gene: TRBJ2-3
d_gene: TRBD2
abundance: -
CDR3nt: TGTGCCAGCAGTACTCCTAGCGGTCCCGGCACAGATACGCAGTATTTT
CDR3aa: CASSTPSGPGTDTQYF

v_gene: TRBV28
j_gene: TRBJ1-5
d_gene: TRBD1
abundance: once
CDR3nt: TGTGCCAGCAGTCGACCGACAGGGAGGTCAAGTGGCGGCAATCAGCCCCAGCATTTT
CDR3aa: CASSRPTGRSSGGNQPQHF

v_gene: TRBV30
j_gene: TRBJ2-1
d_gene: TRBD2
abundance: -
CDR3nt: TGTGCCTGGTCCGATCTAGCGGGGGGCTCCTACAATGAGCAGTTCTTC
CDR3aa: CAWSDLAGGSYNEQFF

v_gene: TRBV6-1
j_gene: TRBJ1-1
d_gene: -
abundance: -
CDR3nt: TGTGCCAGCAGTGAAATTGCGGCAGTCTTAACTGAAGCTTTCTTT
CDR3aa: CASSEIAAVLTEAFF

v_gene: TRBV7-2
j_gene: TRBJ2-3
d_gene: -
abundance: -
CDR3nt: TGTGCCAGCAGCTTAGTGGGCGGTGGTGTTGGTACGCAGTATTTT
CDR3aa: CASSLVGGGVGTQYF

v_gene: TRBV18
j_gene: TRBJ1-2
d_gene: TRBD1
abundance: few
CDR3nt: TGTGCCAGCTCACCAGGGACAGGGTTTGGCTACACCTTC
CDR3aa: CASSPGTGFGYTF